The T cell receptor (beta chain) under discussion was sequenced for a study of CD8+ T cells in alopecia areata. Study overall: A regimen of oral tofacitinib, 5 to 10 mg twice daily, was given to treated patients. Study conclusions and caveats: Sequencing of scalp tissue also captures the resident alphabeta T cells of normal skin.

RNA extraction and reverse transcription yielded cDNA as sequencing template. This table comes from immunoSEQ multiplex PCR, and its TCRdb copy is limited to in-frame clones, with some not included. The sample shows 110,000 or so clones, around two fifths of them seen only once. This CDR3 comprises 11 residues. The V end was cut by 7 bases, the J end by 3 bases, with 10 bases between. The germline gives CDR1 SQVTM, CDR2 ANQGSEA. It was from alopecia areata patients that lesional scalp punch biopsies and peripheral blood were collected. Using a FACSAria, the CD4+ and CD8+ T cells were sorted from the PBMCs. With respect to this clone: Its antigen is not identified.

The TCR comes from a human donor with alopecia areata. Input material: CD4+ T cells sorted from blood. The chain couples TRBV29-1 to TRBJ2-7; tentatively, D is TRBD1 or TRBD2 (5 bases each). The CDR3 sequence: CSGGTYYEQYF. The CDR3 nucleotides read TGCAGCGGGGGGACCTACTACGAGCAGTACTTC.